This entry features one T cell receptor beta chain sequence. Antigen unknown. CDR3 regions were amplified by Arm-PCR using iRepertoire HTBI primers to build TCR beta libraries. TCRdb re-called the multiplex PCR reads through MiXCR, storing one row per CDR3 protein. The repertoire holds 300,000 to 350,000 distinct CDR3 sequences, with around 20% as singletons. This CDR3 has 15 amino acids. The J segment lost 4 bases and the V segment lost 8 bases, leaving 11 bases of the junction unmatched. The germline gives CDR1 MGHRA, CDR2 YSYEKL. Documented time point: persistent/refractory GD, antithyroid drugs over 5 years with positive TRAb. Preparation of the TCR library used RNA extracted from PBMCs. In each case, Graves' disease was diagnosed per American Thyroid Association guidelines. This entry is derived from a study of regulatory T cells in long-lasting Graves disease. Study-wide results and limits: For persistent Graves' patients, TCR diversity was lower than for newly diagnosed ones. Favoring TRBV28, TRBJ1-2 and TRBJ2-5 was a feature seen in persistent disease.

Sequences were derived from peripheral blood mononuclear cells (PBMCs), sampled when the disease was refractory, from a patient treated with antithyroid drugs. The sequence came from a female donor with Graves disease. The chain uses TRBV4-1 and TRBJ2-5; 9 bases are shared with TRBD2. The CDR3 here is CASALAGAGGETQYF. Here the CDR3 DNA reads TGCGCCAGCGCCTTAGCGGGGGCCGGGGGAGAGACCCAGTACTTC.